The following is a T cell receptor (beta chain) sequence with its context. Its antigen is currently unknown. The CDR3 is 15 residues long. V was pared by 6 bases and J by 1 base, with 13 bases between. Looked up from germline, CDR1 is MNHEY and CDR2 is SMNVEV (reference sequence). The entry originates in a study of identical twins. Regarding the study as a whole: Out-of-frame alpha sequences shared by twins showed excess low generation probability.

TCRdb reprocessed the 5' RACE reads via MiXCR and lists one record per CDR3 protein. Counted here are 600,000 to 800,000 distinct CDR3 sequences, 21% occurring once; the ten biggest clones make up approximately 4.5%. These same data were also listed under a study on T cells expressing NK-cell markers. This second report adds: It was sorted CD3+CD56-NKG2C+, CD3+CD56+NKG2C- and CD3+CD56+NKG2C+ T cells that provided the TCR beta repertoires. As a fraction of CD8+ T cells, dominant NKG2C+ clonotypes reached about 1.0-7.5% in six donors.

The sequencing sample was made of PBMCs. This sequence joins TRBV27 and TRBJ2-1, with D possibly TRBD1 on 6 matching bases. This clonotype was obtained from a woman aged 18-30 years in good health. CDR3 sequence reads: CASRIGGASYNEQFF. CDR3 coding DNA: TGTGCCAGCAGAATAGGGGGTGCGTCCTACAATGAGCAGTTCTTC.